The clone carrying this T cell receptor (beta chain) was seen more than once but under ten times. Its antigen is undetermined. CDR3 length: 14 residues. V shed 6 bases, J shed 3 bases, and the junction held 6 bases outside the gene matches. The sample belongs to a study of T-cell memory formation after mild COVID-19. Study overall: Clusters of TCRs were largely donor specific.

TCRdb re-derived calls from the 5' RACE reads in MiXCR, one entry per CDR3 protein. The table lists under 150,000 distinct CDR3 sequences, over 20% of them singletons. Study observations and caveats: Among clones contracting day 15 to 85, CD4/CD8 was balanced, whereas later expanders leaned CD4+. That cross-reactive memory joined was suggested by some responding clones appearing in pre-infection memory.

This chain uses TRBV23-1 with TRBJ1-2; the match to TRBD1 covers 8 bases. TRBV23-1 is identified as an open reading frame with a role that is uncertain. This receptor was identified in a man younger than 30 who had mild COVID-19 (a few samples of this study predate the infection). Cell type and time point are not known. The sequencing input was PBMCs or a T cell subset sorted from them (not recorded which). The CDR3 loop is CASRPGTGDYGYTF. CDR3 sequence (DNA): TGCGCCAGCAGACCCGGGACAGGAGACTATGGCTACACCTTC.